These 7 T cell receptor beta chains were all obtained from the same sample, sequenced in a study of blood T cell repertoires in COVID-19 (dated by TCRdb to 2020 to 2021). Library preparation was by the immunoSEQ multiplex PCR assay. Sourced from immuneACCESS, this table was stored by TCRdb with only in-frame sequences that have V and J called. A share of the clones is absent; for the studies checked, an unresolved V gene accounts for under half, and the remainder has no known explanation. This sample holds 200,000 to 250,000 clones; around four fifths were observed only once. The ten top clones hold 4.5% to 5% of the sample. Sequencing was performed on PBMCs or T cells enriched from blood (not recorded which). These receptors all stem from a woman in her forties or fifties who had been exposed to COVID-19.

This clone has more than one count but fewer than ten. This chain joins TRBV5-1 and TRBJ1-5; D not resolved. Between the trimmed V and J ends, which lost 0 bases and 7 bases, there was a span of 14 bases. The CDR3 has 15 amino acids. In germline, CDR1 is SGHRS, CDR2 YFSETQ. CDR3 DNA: TGCGCCAGCAGCTTGGGCGGGAACTCGGGCCAGCCCCAGCATTTT. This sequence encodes CASSLGGNSGQPQHF. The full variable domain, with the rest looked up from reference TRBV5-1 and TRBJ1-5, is KAGVTQTPRYLIKTRGQQVTLSCSPISGHRSVSWYQQTPGQGLQFLFEYFSETQRNKGNFPGRFSGRQFSNSRSEMNVSTLELGDSALYLCASSLGGNSGQPQHFGDGTRLSIL.

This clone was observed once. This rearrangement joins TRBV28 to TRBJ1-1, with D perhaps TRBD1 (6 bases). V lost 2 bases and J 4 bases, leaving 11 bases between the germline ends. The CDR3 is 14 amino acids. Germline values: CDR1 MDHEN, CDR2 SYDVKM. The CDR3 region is CASSLVGQITEAFF. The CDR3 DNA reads TGTGCCAGCAGTTTAGTAGGACAGATCACTGAAGCTTTCTTT. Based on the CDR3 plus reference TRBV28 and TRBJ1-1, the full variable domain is DVKVTQSSRYLVKRTGEKVFLECVQDMDHENMFWYRQDPGLGLRLIYFSYDVKMKEKGDIPEGYSVSREKKERFSLILESASTNQTSMYLCASSLVGQITEAFFGQGTRLTVV.

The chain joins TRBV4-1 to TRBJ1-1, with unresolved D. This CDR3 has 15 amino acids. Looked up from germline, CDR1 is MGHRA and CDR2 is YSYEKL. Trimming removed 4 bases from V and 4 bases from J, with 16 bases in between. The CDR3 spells CASSLLPARSTEAFF. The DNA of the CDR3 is TGCGCCAGCAGCCTCCTTCCGGCAAGGAGCACTGAAGCTTTCTTT.

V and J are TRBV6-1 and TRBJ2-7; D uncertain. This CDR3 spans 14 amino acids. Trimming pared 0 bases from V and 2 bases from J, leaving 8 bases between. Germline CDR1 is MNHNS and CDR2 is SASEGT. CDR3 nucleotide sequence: TGTGCCAGCAGTGAAGCGCTAGGTACCTACGAGCAGTACTTC. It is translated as CASSEALGTYEQYF.

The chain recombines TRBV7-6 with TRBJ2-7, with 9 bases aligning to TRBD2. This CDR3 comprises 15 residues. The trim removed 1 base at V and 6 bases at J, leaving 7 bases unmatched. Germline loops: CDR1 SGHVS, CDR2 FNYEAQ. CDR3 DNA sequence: TGTGCCAGCAGCTTAGGCGGTAGCGGGGGCGGCGAGCAGTACTTC. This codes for CASSLGGSGGGEQYF. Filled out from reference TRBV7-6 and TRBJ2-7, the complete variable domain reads GAGVSQSPRYKVTKRGQDVALRCDPISGHVSLYWYRQALGQGPEFLTYFNYEAQQDKSGLPNDRFSAERPEGSISTLTIQRTEQRDSAMYRCASSLGGSGGGEQYFGPGTRLTVT.

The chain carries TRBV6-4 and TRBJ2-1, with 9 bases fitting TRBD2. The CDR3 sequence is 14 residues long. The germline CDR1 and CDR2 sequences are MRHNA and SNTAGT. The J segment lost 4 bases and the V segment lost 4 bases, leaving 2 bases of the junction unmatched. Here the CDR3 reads CASSVSGGYNEQFF. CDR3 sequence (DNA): TGTGCCAGCAGTGTAAGCGGGGGGTACAATGAGCAGTTCTTC.

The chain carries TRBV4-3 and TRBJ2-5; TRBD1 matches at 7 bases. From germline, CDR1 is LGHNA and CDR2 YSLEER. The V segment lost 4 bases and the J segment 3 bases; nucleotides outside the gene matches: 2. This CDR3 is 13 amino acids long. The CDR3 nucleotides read TGCGCCAGCAGCCCAGGGGGAGAAGAGACCCAGTACTTC. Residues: CASSPGGEETQYF.